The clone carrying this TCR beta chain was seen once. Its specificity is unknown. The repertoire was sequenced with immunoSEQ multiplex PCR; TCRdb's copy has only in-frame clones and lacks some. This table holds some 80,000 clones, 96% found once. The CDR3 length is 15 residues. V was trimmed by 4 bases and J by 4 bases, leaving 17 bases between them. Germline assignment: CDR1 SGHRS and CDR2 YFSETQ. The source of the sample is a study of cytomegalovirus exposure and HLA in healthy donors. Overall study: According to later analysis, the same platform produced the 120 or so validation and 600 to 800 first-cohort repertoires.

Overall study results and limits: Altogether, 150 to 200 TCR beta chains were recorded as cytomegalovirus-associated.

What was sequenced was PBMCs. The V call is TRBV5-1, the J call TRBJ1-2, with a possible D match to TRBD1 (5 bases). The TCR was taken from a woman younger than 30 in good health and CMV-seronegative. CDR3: CASSPGGVMIYGYTF. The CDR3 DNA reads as TGCGCCAGCAGCCCCGGAGGGGTCATGATCTATGGCTACACCTTC.